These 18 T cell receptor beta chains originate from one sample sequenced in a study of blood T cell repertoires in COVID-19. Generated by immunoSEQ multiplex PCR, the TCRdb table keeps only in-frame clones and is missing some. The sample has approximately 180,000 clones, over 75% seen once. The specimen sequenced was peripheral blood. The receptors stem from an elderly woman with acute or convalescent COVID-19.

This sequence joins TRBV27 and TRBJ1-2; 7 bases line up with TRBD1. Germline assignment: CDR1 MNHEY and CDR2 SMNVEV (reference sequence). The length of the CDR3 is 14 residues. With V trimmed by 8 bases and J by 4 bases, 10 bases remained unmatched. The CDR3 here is CASGYRGSGYGYTF. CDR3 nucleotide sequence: TGTGCCAGCGGCTACAGGGGATCGGGCTATGGCTACACCTTC.

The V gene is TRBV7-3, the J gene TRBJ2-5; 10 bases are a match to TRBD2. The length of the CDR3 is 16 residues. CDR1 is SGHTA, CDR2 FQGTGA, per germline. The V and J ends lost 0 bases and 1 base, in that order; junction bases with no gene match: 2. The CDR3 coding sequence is TGTGCCAGCAGCTTAACTAGCGGGAGGCCCCAAGAGACCCAGTACTTC. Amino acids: CASSLTSGRPQETQYF. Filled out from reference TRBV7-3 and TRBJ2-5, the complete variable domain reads GAGVSQTPSNKVTEKGKYVELRCDPISGHTALYWYRQSLGQGPEFLIYFQGTGAADDSGLPNDRFFAVRPEGSVSTLKIQRTERGDSAVYLCASSLTSGRPQETQYFGPGTRLLVL.

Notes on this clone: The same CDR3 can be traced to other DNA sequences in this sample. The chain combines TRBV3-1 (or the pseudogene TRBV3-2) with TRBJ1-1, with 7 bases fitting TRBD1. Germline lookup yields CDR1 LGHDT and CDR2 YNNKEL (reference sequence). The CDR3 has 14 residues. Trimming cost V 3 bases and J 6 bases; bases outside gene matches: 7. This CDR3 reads CASSQGGTGAEAFF. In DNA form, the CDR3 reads TGTGCCAGCAGCCAGGGGGGTACAGGGGCTGAAGCTTTCTTT.

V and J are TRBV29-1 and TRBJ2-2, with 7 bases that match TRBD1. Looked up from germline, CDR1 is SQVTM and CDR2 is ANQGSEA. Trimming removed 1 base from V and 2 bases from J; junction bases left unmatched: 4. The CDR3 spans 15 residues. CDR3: CSVEVGGANTGELFF. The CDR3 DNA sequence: TGCAGCGTTGAAGTAGGGGGCGCAAACACCGGGGAGCTGTTTTTT.

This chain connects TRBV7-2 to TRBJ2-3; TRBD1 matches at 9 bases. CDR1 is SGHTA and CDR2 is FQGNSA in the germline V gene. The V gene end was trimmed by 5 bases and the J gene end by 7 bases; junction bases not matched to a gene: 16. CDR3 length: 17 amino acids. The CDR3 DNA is TGTGCCAGCAGCCCTTTATCCTGGACAGGGGAAAAAAATACGCAGTATTTT. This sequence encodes CASSPLSWTGEKNTQYF.

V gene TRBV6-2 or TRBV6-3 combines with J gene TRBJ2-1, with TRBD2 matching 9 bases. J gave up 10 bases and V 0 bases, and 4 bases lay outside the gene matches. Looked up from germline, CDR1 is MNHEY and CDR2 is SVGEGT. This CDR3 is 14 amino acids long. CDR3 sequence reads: CASSYSGTSSEQFF. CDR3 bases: TGTGCCAGCAGTTACTCGGGGACTAGCAGCGAGCAGTTCTTC.

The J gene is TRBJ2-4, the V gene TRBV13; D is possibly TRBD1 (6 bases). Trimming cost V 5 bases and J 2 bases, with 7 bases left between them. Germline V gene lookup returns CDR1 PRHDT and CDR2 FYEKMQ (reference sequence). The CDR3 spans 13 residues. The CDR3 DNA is TGTGCCAGCAGCGGGGGCCCCAAAAACATTCAGTACTTC. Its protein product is CASSGGPKNIQYF.

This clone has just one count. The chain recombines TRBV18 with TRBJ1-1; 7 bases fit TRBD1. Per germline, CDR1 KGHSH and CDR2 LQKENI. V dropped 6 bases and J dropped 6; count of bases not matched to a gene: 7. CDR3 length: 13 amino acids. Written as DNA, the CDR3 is TGTGCCAGCTCTACAGGGGTATTGGCTGAAGCTTTCTTT. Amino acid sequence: CASSTGVLAEAFF.

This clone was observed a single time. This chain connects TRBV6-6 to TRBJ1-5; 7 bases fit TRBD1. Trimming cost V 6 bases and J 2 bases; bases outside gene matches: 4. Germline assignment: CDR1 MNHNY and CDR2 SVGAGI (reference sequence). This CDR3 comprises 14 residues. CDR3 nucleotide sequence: TGTGCCAGCAGGGAGGGGGCGCGCAATCAGCCCCAGCATTTT. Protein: CASREGARNQPQHF.

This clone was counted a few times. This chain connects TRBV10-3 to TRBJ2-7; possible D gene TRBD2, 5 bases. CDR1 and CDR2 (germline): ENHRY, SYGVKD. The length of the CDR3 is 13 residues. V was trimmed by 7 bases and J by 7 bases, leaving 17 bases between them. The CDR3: CAIKADSSGEQYF. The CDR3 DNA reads TGTGCCATCAAAGCGGACTCCTCGGGGGAGCAGTACTTC.

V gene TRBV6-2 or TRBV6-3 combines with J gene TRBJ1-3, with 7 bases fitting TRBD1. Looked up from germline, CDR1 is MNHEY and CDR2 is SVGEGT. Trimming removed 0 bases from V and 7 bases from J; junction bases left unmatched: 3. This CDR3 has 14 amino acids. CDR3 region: CASSYSIRGNTIYF. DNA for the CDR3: TGTGCCAGCAGTTACTCGATCAGGGGGAACACCATATATTTT.

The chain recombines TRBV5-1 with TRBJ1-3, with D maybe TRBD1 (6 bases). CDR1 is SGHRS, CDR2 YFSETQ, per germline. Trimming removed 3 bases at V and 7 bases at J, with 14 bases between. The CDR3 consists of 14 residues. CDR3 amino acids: CASSSTGNWNTIYF. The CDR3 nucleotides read TGCGCCAGCAGCTCAACAGGGAATTGGAACACCATATATTTT.

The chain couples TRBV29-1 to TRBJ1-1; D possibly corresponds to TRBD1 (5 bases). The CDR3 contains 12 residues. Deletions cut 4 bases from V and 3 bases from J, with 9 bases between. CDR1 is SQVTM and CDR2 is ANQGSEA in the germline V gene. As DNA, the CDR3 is TGCAGCGTTGGGGCGGGGGACACTGAAGCTTTCTTT. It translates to CSVGAGDTEAFF.

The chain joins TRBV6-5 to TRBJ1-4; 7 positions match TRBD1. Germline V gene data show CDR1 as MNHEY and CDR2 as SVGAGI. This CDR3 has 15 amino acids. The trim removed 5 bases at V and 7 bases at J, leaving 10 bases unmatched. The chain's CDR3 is CASSPDRAEGEKLFF. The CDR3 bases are TGTGCCAGCAGTCCCGACAGGGCAGAAGGTGAAAAACTGTTTTTT.

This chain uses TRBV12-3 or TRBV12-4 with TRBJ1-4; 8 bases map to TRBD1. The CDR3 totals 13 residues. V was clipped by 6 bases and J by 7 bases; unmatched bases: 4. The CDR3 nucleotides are TGTGCCAGCAGACGGACAGGGACTGAAAAACTGTTTTTT. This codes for CASRRTGTEKLFF.

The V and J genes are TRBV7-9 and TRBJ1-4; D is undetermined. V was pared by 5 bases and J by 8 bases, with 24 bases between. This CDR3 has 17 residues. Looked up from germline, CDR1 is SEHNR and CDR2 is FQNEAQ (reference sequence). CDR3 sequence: CASSRARPGWLAEKLFF. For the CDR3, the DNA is TGTGCCAGCAGCCGAGCGAGGCCGGGGTGGTTAGCCGAAAAACTGTTTTTT.

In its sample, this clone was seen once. This CDR3 is CASSLGSGGVTEAFF. CDR3 nucleotide sequence: TGCGCCAGCAGCTTGGGGTCAGGGGGAGTCACTGAAGCTTTCTTT. The rearrangement joins TRBV5-1 to TRBJ1-1; 7 bases are a match to TRBD1. This CDR3 is 15 amino acids long. Germline CDR1 SGHRS, CDR2 YFSETQ. The J segment lost 4 bases and the V segment lost 0 bases, leaving 6 bases of the junction unmatched.

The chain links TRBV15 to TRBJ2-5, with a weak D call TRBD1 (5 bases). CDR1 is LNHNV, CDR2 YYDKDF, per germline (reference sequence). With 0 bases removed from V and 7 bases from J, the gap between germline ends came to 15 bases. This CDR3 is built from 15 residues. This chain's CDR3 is CATSRDAPRAVTQYF. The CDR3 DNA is TGTGCCACCAGCAGAGATGCGCCCAGGGCGGTGACCCAGTACTTC.